The rows below give T cell receptor beta chains drawn from one sample of a study of blood T cell repertoires in COVID-19. Profiling relied on immunoSEQ multiplex PCR, and the TCRdb table lists in-frame clones only, not all of them. The sample consists of around 110,000 clones, 75% to 95% of them appearing once. Sequenced sample: peripheral blood. These receptors were obtained from a human donor with active COVID-19. The donor label of this sample is uncertain. Both conserved end residues are part of each CDR3. Fields, in order: D gene, clone size, V gene, J gene, CDR3 protein, CDR3 DNA. A D gene is named only where the DNA matches it firmly. Clone sizes are given selectively: once, few, many, or a class where the clone is expanded.

TRBD2,-,TRBV2,TRBJ2-3,CASTHVTSSSTDTQYF,TGTGCCAGCACTCACGTGACTAGCAGTTCTACAGATACGCAGTATTTT
-,-,TRBV7-9,TRBJ1-3,CASSPRDSVRYSGNTIYF,TGTGCCAGCAGTCCCCGGGACTCTGTCCGCTACTCTGGAAACACCATATATTTT
-,-,TRBV7-2,TRBJ1-2,CASSLQGSMRGYTF,TGTGCCAGCAGCTTACAGGGGTCTATGAGGGGCTACACCTTC
TRBD2,-,TRBV7-2,TRBJ2-7,CASSAGLAVYEQYF,TGTGCCAGCAGCGCGGGACTAGCAGTCTACGAGCAGTACTTC
TRBD2,once,TRBV11-3,TRBJ2-1,CASSFPLTSGGASEQFF,TGTGCCAGCAGCTTCCCTCTGACTAGCGGGGGGGCCTCTGAGCAGTTCTTC
TRBD1,once,TRBV19,TRBJ1-1,CASSLQGGKTEAFF,TGTGCCAGTAGCTTACAGGGGGGGAAGACTGAAGCTTTCTTT
TRBD2,once,TRBV3-1/TRBV3-2,TRBJ2-3,CASSPTRRAGALGTDTQYF,TGTGCCAGCAGCCCAACGCGAAGAGCGGGGGCCCTCGGCACAGATACGCAGTATTTT
-,-,TRBV4-1,TRBJ1-5,CASSQGLLNQPQHF,TGCGCCAGCAGCCAAGGTCTTCTAAATCAGCCCCAGCATTTT
TRBD2,-,TRBV18,TRBJ2-7,CASSRLAGDLSGEQYF,TGTGCCAGCTCCCGGCTAGCGGGGGATCTATCGGGGGAGCAGTACTTC
-,-,TRBV21-1,TRBJ2-3,CANHKTIGQGLLSTDTQYF,TGTGCCAACCACAAAACGATAGGACAGGGGTTGCTTAGCACAGATACGCAGTATTTT
-,-,TRBV6-5,TRBJ2-2,CASSTGSNTGELFF,TGTGCCAGCAGTACAGGTTCGAACACCGGGGAGCTGTTTTTT
-,-,TRBV7-3,TRBJ2-2,CASSLTLTNTGELFF,TGTGCCAGCAGCTTAACGTTAACGAACACCGGGGAGCTGTTTTTT
TRBD1,-,TRBV5-4,TRBJ2-5,CASRPTPGGVETQYF,TGTGCCAGCAGGCCCACCCCAGGGGGCGTTGAGACCCAGTACTTC
-,-,TRBV9,TRBJ2-3,CASSGGGVGTDTQYF,TGTGCCAGCAGCGGAGGGGGGGTTGGCACAGATACGCAGTATTTT
-,-,TRBV5-1,TRBJ1-1,CASSFKGQNTEAFF,TGCGCCAGCAGCTTTAAGGGACAGAACACTGAAGCTTTCTTT
TRBD2,-,TRBV6-4,TRBJ2-1,CASSTLAGAYNEQFF,TGTGCCAGTTCTACCCTAGCGGGGGCCTACAATGAGCAGTTCTTC
TRBD1,-,TRBV7-2,TRBJ2-6,CASSSQGAAGANVLTF,TGTGCCAGCAGCTCACAGGGGGCAGCTGGGGCCAACGTCCTGACTTTC
-,-,TRBV7-8,TRBJ1-5,CASSSRGGLVNQPQHF,TGTGCCAGCAGCTCCCGGGGGGGATTGGTCAATCAGCCCCAGCATTTT
-,-,TRBV18,TRBJ1-1,CASLPPGAGTEAFF,TGTGCCAGCCTACCACCGGGTGCGGGCACTGAAGCTTTCTTT
-,-,TRBV30,TRBJ1-3,CAWSVSGVDSGNTIYF,TGTGCCTGGAGTGTATCAGGGGTTGACTCTGGAAACACCATATATTTT
TRBD1,once,TRBV5-1,TRBJ2-3,CASSLQGARADTQYF,TGCGCCAGCAGCTTACAGGGGGCGAGGGCAGATACGCAGTATTTT
-,-,TRBV20-1,TRBJ1-6,CSASVGTGSNSPLHF,TGCAGTGCTAGTGTGGGTACAGGGAGTAATTCACCCCTCCACTTT
TRBD1,-,TRBV25-1,TRBJ2-5,CASRQGARETQYF,TGTGCCAGCAGACAGGGGGCGCGGGAGACCCAGTACTTC
-,-,TRBV29-1,TRBJ1-2,CSGFTGSGGNYGYTF,TGCAGCGGCTTCACAGGGAGCGGCGGTAACTATGGCTACACCTTC
TRBD2,-,TRBV4-1,TRBJ2-7,CASSGLAGGYEQYF,TGCGCCAGCAGTGGACTAGCGGGGGGGTACGAGCAGTACTTC
-,-,TRBV23-1,TRBJ1-1,CARAANTEAFF,TGCGCCAGGGCTGCGAACACTGAAGCTTTCTTT
-,-,TRBV18,TRBJ2-5,CASSPPWAETQYF,TGTGCCAGCTCACCCCCTTGGGCAGAGACCCAGTACTTC
TRBD1,once,TRBV11-2,TRBJ1-2,CASSFSPGGRPYGYTF,TGTGCCAGCAGCTTTTCCCCAGGGGGCAGGCCCTATGGCTACACCTTC
TRBD1,-,TRBV7-9,TRBJ2-7,CASSFYRDRGGEQYF,TGTGCCAGCAGCTTCTACCGGGACAGGGGTGGCGAGCAGTACTTC
TRBD1,-,TRBV7-6,TRBJ1-4,CASSLARQGNEKLFF,TGTGCCAGCAGCTTAGCCCGACAGGGTAACGAAAAACTGTTTTTT
TRBD1,-,TRBV6-5,TRBJ1-2,CASSQGSTGAYGYTF,TGTGCCAGCAGTCAGGGATCAACAGGGGCCTATGGCTACACCTTC
-,-,TRBV6-5,TRBJ2-5,CASSKDFGQETQYF,TGTGCCAGCAGCAAAGACTTCGGGCAAGAGACCCAGTACTTC
-,once,TRBV5-5,TRBJ1-1,CASRSTNMNTEAFF,TGTGCCAGCAGATCGACAAACATGAACACTGAAGCTTTCTTT
TRBD2,-,TRBV18,TRBJ2-5,CASSPGLQETQYF,TGTGCCAGCTCACCGGGACTACAAGAGACCCAGTACTTC
TRBD2,-,TRBV7-2,TRBJ2-7,CASSTAGGGATGEQYF,TGTGCCAGCAGCACCGCGGGCGGGGGGGCCACTGGGGAGCAGTACTTC
TRBD1,-,TRBV2,TRBJ1-5,CASSRDRGSSQPQHF,TGTGCCAGCAGCCGCGACAGGGGATCGTCACAGCCCCAGCATTTT
-,-,TRBV12-3/TRBV12-4,TRBJ2-5,CASSNRVAETQYF,TGTGCCAGCAGTAACAGGGTAGCTGAGACCCAGTACTTC
-,-,TRBV9,TRBJ2-6,CASSVGTGANVLTF,TGTGCCAGCAGCGTAGGTACTGGGGCCAACGTCCTGACTTTC
-,-,TRBV7-9,TRBJ1-2,CASSSYRESYGYTF,TGTGCCAGCAGCTCATACAGGGAGAGCTATGGCTACACCTTC
TRBD2,-,TRBV11-2,TRBJ2-7,CASSPGLVKRQYF,TGTGCCAGCAGCCCGGGACTAGTGAAACGGCAGTACTTC
TRBD1,-,TRBV19,TRBJ2-7,CASSIARTGQSRQYF,TGTGCCAGTAGTATTGCAAGGACAGGCCAATCCCGGCAGTACTTC
-,-,TRBV27,TRBJ1-6,CASSRTGWNNSPLHF,TGTGCCAGCAGCCGAACAGGGTGGAATAATTCACCCCTCCACTTT
-,-,TRBV7-2,TRBJ2-1,CASSLGLAWNEQFF,TGTGCCAGCAGCTTAGGCCTAGCCTGGAATGAGCAGTTCTTC
TRBD2,-,TRBV5-1,TRBJ2-1,CASSYGLAGGPNSSYNEQFF,TGCGCCAGCAGCTATGGACTAGCGGGGGGCCCTAATAGCTCCTACAATGAGCAGTTCTTC
-,-,TRBV4-2,TRBJ2-5,CASSLEVSGGEETQYF,TGTGCCAGCAGCCTCGAAGTTAGTGGGGGCGAAGAGACCCAGTACTTC
-,-,TRBV5-8,TRBJ1-1,CASSLAIGGAKTEAFF,TGTGCCAGCAGCTTGGCCATAGGGGGGGCCAAGACTGAAGCTTTCTTT
-,-,TRBV10-3,TRBJ1-1,CAISDGGRAEAFF,TGTGCCATCAGTGATGGAGGGAGGGCTGAAGCTTTCTTT
-,-,TRBV7-9,TRBJ2-2,CASSTPRTGELFF,TGTGCCAGCAGCACCCCTAGGACCGGGGAGCTGTTTTTT